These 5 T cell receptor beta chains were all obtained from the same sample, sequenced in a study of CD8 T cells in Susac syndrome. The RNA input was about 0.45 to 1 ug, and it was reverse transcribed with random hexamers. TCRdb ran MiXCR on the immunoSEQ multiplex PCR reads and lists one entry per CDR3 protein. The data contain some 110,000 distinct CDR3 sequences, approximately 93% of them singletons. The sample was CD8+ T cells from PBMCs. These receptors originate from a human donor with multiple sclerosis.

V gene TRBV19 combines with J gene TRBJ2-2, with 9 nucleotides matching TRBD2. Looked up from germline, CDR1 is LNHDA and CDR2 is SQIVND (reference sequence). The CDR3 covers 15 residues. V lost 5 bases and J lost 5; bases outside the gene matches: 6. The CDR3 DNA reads TGTGCCAGTAGTCCGGGACTAGCAGGGACCGGGGAGCTGTTTTTT. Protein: CASSPGLAGTGELFF.

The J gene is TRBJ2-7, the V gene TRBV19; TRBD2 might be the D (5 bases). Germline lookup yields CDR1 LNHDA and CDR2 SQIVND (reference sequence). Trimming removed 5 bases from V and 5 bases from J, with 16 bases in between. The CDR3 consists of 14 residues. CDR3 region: CASSWGEPAHEQYF. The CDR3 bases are TGTGCCAGTAGTTGGGGAGAGCCAGCCCACGAGCAGTACTTC.

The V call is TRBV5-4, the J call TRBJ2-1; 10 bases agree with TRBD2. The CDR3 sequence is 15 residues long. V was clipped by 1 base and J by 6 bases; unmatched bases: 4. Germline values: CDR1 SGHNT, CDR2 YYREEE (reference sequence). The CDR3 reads CASSLRSGGANEQFF. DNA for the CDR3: TGTGCCAGCAGCTTGAGGAGCGGGGGGGCCAATGAGCAGTTCTTC.

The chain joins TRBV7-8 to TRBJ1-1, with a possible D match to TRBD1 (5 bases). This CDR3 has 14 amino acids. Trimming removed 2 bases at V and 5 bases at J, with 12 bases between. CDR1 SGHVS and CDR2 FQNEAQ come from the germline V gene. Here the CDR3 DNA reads TGTGCCAGCAGCTTATCTGGGACGACGACTGAAGCTTTCTTT. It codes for CASSLSGTTTEAFF.

The CDR3 sequence: CASSVDGGGAFF. DNA of the CDR3: TGTGCCAGCAGCGTAGATGGTGGCGGGGCTTTCTTT. The chain couples TRBV9 to TRBJ1-1, with D hard to call. From germline, CDR1 is SGDLS and CDR2 YYNGEE. This CDR3 is built from 12 residues. V gave up 0 bases and J gave up 11 bases, with 11 bases separating them.